These T cell receptor beta chains were read from a single sample in a study of CD8 T cells in Susac syndrome. From the immunoSEQ multiplex PCR reads, TCRdb called clonotypes with MiXCR, one entry per CDR3 protein. The profile shows 150,000 to 200,000 distinct CDR3 sequences, 95% to 96% of them singletons. Sequenced material: CD4+ T cells from PBMCs. Receptors originate from a human donor with Susac syndrome. The CDR3 runs from the conserved cysteine through the conserved F or W. The D gene is left open where the match is weak. Only some rows state a clone size, as once, few, many or a class for expanded clones.

j_call,cdr3_length,v_call,d_call,clone_size,cdr3_nt,cdr3_aa
TRBJ2-1,11,TRBV10-3,NA,NA,TGTGCCACCGGAGGGGGGAATGAGCAGTTCTTC,CATGGGNEQFF
TRBJ2-1,17,TRBV9,TRBD2,NA,TGTGCCAGCAGCGTAAAGACTAGCGCAGAATCCTACAATGAGCAGTTCTTC,CASSVKTSAESYNEQFF
TRBJ1-2,12,TRBV29-1,NA,NA,TGCAGCGTTGGAGGTGAACTCTATGGCTACACCTTC,CSVGGELYGYTF
TRBJ2-1,16,TRBV5-1,NA,NA,TGCGCCAGCAGCTTGGAAGGTATCAGGGGACACAATGAGCAGTTCTTC,CASSLEGIRGHNEQFF
TRBJ1-1,16,TRBV25-1,TRBD1,once,TGTGCCAGCCTCTGGACCGGGACAGGGTCGAACACTGAAGCTTTCTTT,CASLWTGTGSNTEAFF
TRBJ2-1,13,TRBV20-1,NA,NA,TGCAGTGCTAGAGATGGGGAGCCCAATGAGCAGTTCTTC,CSARDGEPNEQFF
TRBJ2-3,17,TRBV5-1,NA,once,TGCGCCAGCAGCCCCGGACAGTTCGGCGGTAGCACAGATACGCAGTATTTT,CASSPGQFGGSTDTQYF
TRBJ2-4,14,TRBV14,NA,NA,TGTGCCAGCAGCCAAGGACTCCCTAGGGACATTCAGTACTTC,CASSQGLPRDIQYF
TRBJ2-5,13,TRBV5-1,NA,NA,TGCGCCAGCCGACCAGGATTCGGGGAGACCCAGTACTTC,CASRPGFGETQYF
TRBJ1-1,15,TRBV5-1,NA,NA,TGCGCCAGCAGCTTGGAATCGACCGTCAACACTGAAGCTTTCTTT,CASSLESTVNTEAFF
TRBJ2-1,15,TRBV28,NA,NA,TGTGCCAGCAATTCCGGAGGGGACTCCTACAATGAGCAGTTCTTC,CASNSGGDSYNEQFF
TRBJ1-6,14,TRBV7-2,NA,NA,TGTGCCAGCAGCTTAACACAGGGACATTCACCCCTCCACTTT,CASSLTQGHSPLHF
TRBJ2-5,16,TRBV6-5,TRBD2,NA,TGTGCCAGCAGTTACTCGGGACTAGCGGGGGGAGCGACCCAGTACTTC,CASSYSGLAGGATQYF
TRBJ1-6,15,TRBV9,NA,NA,TGTGCCAGCAGCGTAGCGGCAGAGCGGTACTCACCCCTCCACTTT,CASSVAAERYSPLHF
TRBJ2-5,14,TRBV7-2,NA,NA,TGTGCCAGCAGCCAGGACTATTGGAGAGAGACCCAGTACTTC,CASSQDYWRETQYF
TRBJ2-1,15,TRBV27,TRBD2,NA,TGTGCCAGCAGTCCCTCCCGGGGAGGGGCCAATGAGCAGTTCTTC,CASSPSRGGANEQFF
TRBJ1-1,16,TRBV4-3,NA,NA,TGCGCCAGCAGCCAAGATATCCAGCCTGTGGGAGGTGAAGCTTTCTTT,CASSQDIQPVGGEAFF
TRBJ2-2,13,TRBV25-1,NA,NA,TGTGCCAGCAGTGAATCTTACGCCGGGGAGCTGTTTTTT,CASSESYAGELFF
TRBJ2-5,16,TRBV19,TRBD2,NA,TGTGCCAGTAGTCCCGGACTAGCGGGAGGGCAAGAGACCCAGTACTTC,CASSPGLAGGQETQYF
TRBJ2-7,12,TRBV18,NA,NA,TGTGCCAGCTCACCGGGACCAGAAGAGCAGTACTTC,CASSPGPEEQYF
TRBJ1-2,14,TRBV28,TRBD1,NA,TGTGCCAGCAGTTCAAGGACAGGGGGTTACGGCTACACCTTC,CASSSRTGGYGYTF
TRBJ2-4,14,TRBV19,NA,once,TGTGCCAGTAAGGGCGGTGGAAACAAAAACATTCAGTACTTC,CASKGGGNKNIQYF
TRBJ1-6,16,TRBV7-2,NA,NA,TGTGCCAGCAGCTTAGCTCACAGGGCGGAAAATTCACCCCTCCACTTT,CASSLAHRAENSPLHF
TRBJ2-4,13,TRBV29-1,NA,NA,TGCAGCGTATCTTGGGACCAAAAAAACATTCAGTACTTC,CSVSWDQKNIQYF
TRBJ2-5,13,TRBV25-1,NA,NA,TGTGCCAGCAGTGAACACAGCTTGGAGACCCAGTACTTC,CASSEHSLETQYF
TRBJ2-1,13,TRBV20-1,NA,NA,TGCAGTGCTAGAGGACTACTCTACAATGAGCAGTTCTTC,CSARGLLYNEQFF
TRBJ2-7,14,TRBV15,NA,NA,TGTGCCACCAGCAGTCGCTCCTTCTCCTACGAGCAGTACTTC,CATSSRSFSYEQYF
TRBJ1-1,16,TRBV30,TRBD1,once,TGTGCCTGGAGTGGGGGGCAGGGGGCGATGGGCACTGAAGCTTTCTTT,CAWSGGQGAMGTEAFF
TRBJ2-5,13,TRBV29-1,NA,NA,TGCAGCGTTGAGGTGGGCGGGATTGAGACCCAGTACTTC,CSVEVGGIETQYF
TRBJ2-5,14,TRBV27,NA,NA,TGTGCTCAGCATCAGGCAGGGTTCCAAGAGACCCAGTACTTC,CAQHQAGFQETQYF
TRBJ1-2,14,TRBV7-2,NA,NA,TGTGCCAGCAGCGCAGGGACACATAACTATGGCTACACCTTC,CASSAGTHNYGYTF
TRBJ2-7,15,TRBV9,TRBD1,NA,TGTGCCAGCAGCGCCGGAACAGGGGGCGTCTACGAGCAGTACTTC,CASSAGTGGVYEQYF
TRBJ2-5,16,TRBV3-1,TRBD2,NA,TGTGCCAGCAGCCAATCCCTAGCGGGCAAGCAAGAGACCCAGTACTTC,CASSQSLAGKQETQYF
TRBJ2-3,15,TRBV7-3,NA,once,TGTGCCAGCAGCCCCGGGGTGGGCCTCACAGATACGCAGTATTTT,CASSPGVGLTDTQYF
TRBJ2-3,14,TRBV12-3/TRBV12-4,NA,NA,TGTGCCAGCAGTTTATTTCCGTCCACAGATACGCAGTATTTT,CASSLFPSTDTQYF
TRBJ1-4,13,TRBV4-1,NA,NA,TGCGCCAGCAGCCAAGACGCCGGGGAAAAACTGTTTTTT,CASSQDAGEKLFF
TRBJ1-1,10,TRBV20-1,NA,NA,TGCAGTGCGTGGGGGACTGAAGCTTTCTTT,CSAWGTEAFF
TRBJ1-2,13,TRBV20-1,TRBD1,NA,TGCAGTGCCACGGACAGGGGGACGGGGGGCTACACCTTC,CSATDRGTGGYTF
TRBJ2-1,18,TRBV30,TRBD2,NA,TGTGCCTGGAGCCATGGGACTAGCGGGAGAGGACACTACAATGAGCAGTTCTTC,CAWSHGTSGRGHYNEQFF